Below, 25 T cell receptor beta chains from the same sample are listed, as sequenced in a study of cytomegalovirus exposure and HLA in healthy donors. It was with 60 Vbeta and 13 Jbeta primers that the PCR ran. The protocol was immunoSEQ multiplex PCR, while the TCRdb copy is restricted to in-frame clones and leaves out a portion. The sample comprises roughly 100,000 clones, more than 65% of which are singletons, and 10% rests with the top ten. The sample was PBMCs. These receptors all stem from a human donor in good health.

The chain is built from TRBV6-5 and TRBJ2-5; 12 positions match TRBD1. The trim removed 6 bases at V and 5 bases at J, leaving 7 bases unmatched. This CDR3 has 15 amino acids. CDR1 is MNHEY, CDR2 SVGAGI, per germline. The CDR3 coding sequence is TGTGCCAGCAGACCCGGGACAGGGGGCAAGGAGACCCAGTACTTC. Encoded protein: CASRPGTGGKETQYF.

The CDR3 DNA is TGTGCCAGCAGCTTACGACAGGGGAGTCAGCCCCAGCATTTT. Translated, it gives CASSLRQGSQPQHF. The J gene is TRBJ1-5, the V gene TRBV13; 8 bases line up with TRBD1. The CDR3 runs to 14 residues. Germline V lookup: CDR1 PRHDT, CDR2 FYEKMQ (reference sequence). V trimming: 2 bases; J trimming: 6 bases; junction bases outside the gene matches: 3.

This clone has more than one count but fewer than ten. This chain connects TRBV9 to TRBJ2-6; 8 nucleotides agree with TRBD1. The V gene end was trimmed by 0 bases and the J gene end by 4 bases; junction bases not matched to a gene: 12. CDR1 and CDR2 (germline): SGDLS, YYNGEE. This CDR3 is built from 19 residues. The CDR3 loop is CASSVASRGQTAGANVLTF. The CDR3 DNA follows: TGTGCCAGCAGCGTAGCTTCCAGGGGGCAGACTGCCGGGGCCAACGTCCTGACTTTC.

The CDR3 sequence is CASSLGGGSPYEQYF. As DNA, the CDR3 is TGTGCCAGCAGCTTAGGCGGGGGTTCGCCCTACGAGCAGTACTTC. The genes are TRBV7-2 and TRBJ2-7, with 7 bases aligning to TRBD2. Trimming cost V 1 base and J 2 bases; bases outside gene matches: 5. The CDR3 consists of 15 residues. Germline V gene sequence: CDR1 SGHTA, CDR2 FQGNSA.

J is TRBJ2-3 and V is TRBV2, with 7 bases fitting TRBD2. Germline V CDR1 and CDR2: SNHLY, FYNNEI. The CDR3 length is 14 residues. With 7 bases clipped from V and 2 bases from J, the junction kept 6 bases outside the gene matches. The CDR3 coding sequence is TGTGCCAGCAAGGCTAGCGGTGTCACAGATACGCAGTATTTT. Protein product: CASKASGVTDTQYF.

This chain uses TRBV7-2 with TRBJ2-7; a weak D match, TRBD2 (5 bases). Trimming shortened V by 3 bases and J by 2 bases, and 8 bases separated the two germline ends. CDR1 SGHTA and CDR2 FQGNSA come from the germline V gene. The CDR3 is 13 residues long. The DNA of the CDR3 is TGTGCCAGCAGCTTGCCTAGCACCTACGAGCAGTACTTC. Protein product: CASSLPSTYEQYF.

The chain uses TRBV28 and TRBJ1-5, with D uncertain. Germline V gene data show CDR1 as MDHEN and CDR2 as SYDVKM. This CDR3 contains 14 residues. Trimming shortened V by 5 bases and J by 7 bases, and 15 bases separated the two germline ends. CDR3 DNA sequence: TGTGCCAGCAGTCGACGGGTTGGCGTACAGCCCCAGCATTTT. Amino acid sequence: CASSRRVGVQPQHF.

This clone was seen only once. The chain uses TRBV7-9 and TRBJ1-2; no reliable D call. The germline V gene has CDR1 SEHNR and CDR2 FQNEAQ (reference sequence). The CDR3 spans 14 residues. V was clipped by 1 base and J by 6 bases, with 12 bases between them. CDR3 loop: CASSLVSGIDGYTF. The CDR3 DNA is TGTGCCAGCAGCTTAGTTTCGGGGATCGATGGCTACACCTTC.

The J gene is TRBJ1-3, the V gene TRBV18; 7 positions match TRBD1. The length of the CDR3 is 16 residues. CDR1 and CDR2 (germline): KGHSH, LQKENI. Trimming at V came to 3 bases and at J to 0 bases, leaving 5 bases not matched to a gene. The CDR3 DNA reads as TGTGCCAGCTCACCTAGGGACAGCTACTCTGGAAACACCATATATTTT. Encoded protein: CASSPRDSYSGNTIYF.

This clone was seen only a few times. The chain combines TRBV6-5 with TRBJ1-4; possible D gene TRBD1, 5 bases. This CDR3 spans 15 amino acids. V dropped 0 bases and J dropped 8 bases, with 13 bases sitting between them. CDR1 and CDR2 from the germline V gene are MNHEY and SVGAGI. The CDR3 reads CASSYSPLRGEKLFF. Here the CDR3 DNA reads TGTGCCAGCAGTTACTCCCCCCTTAGGGGCGAAAAACTGTTTTTT.

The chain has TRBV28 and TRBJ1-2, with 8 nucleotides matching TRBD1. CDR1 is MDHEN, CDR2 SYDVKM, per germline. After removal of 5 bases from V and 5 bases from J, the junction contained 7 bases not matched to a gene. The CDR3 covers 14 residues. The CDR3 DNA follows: TGTGCCAGCAGTATCACCGACAGGGGTTATGGCTACACCTTC. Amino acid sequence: CASSITDRGYGYTF.

The CDR3 region is CASNKDSYEQYF. For the CDR3, the DNA is TGTGCCAGCAACAAGGACAGCTACGAGCAGTACTTC. The chain is built from TRBV7-8 and TRBJ2-5, with D possibly matching TRBD1 (6 bases). TRBJ2-7 explains the end of the DNA better; the J call may be wrong. Germline V gene data show CDR1 as SGHVS and CDR2 as FQNEAQ. The CDR3 has 12 amino acids.

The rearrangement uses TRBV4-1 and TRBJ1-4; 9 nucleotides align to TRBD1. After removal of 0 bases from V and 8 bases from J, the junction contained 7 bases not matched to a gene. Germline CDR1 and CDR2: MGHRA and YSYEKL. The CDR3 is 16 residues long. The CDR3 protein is CASSQDNGQGYEKLFF. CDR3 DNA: TGCGCCAGCAGCCAAGATAACGGACAGGGGTACGAAAAACTGTTTTTT.

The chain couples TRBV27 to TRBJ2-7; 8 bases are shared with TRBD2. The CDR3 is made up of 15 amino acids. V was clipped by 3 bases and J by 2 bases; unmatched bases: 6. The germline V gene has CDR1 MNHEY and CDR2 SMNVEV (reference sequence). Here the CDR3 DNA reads TGTGCCAGCAGTTTTTTGGCGGGAGGTCCCTACGAGCAGTACTTC. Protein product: CASSFLAGGPYEQYF.

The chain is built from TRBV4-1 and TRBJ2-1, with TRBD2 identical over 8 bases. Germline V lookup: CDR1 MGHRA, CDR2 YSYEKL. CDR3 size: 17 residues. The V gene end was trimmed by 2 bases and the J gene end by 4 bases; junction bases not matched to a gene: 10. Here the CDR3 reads CASSQRTTGTRYNEQFF. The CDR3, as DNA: TGCGCCAGCAGCCAAAGAACGACCGGGACTAGGTACAATGAGCAGTTCTTC.

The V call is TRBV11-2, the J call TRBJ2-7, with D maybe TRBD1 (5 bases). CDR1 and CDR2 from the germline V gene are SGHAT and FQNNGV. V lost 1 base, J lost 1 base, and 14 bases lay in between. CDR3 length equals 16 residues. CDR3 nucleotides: TGTGCCAGCAGCTTAGGGGGCTCCTTGAGGTCCTACGAGCAGTACTTC. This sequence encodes CASSLGGSLRSYEQYF. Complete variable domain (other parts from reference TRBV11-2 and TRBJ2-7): EAGVAQSPRYKIIEKRQSVAFWCNPISGHATLYWYQQILGQGPKLLIQFQNNGVVDDSQLPKDRFSAERLKGVDSTLKIQPAKLEDSAVYLCASSLGGSLRSYEQYFGPGTRLTVT.

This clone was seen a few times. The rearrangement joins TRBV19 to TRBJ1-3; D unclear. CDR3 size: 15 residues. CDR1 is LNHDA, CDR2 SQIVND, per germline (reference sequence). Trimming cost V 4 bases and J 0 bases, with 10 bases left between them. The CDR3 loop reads CASSTLTASGNTIYF. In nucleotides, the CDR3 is TGTGCCAGTAGTACCCTTACAGCCTCTGGAAACACCATATATTTT.

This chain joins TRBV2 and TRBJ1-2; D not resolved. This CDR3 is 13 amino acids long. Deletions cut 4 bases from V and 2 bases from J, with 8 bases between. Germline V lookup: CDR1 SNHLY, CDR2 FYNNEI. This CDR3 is CASSGRVNYGYTF. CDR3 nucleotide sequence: TGTGCCAGCAGTGGCCGGGTGAACTATGGCTACACCTTC. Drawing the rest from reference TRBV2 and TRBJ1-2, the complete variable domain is EPEVTQTPSHQVTQMGQEVILRCVPISNHLYFYWYRQILGQKVEFLVSFYNNEISEKSEIFDDQFSVERPDGSNFTLKIRSTKLEDSAMYFCASSGRVNYGYTFGSGTRLTVV.

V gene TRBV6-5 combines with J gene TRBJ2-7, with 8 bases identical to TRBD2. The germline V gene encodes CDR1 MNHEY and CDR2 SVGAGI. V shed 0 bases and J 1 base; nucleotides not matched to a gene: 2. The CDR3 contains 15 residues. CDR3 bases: TGTGCCAGCAGTTACTCGAGCGGGGGTTCCTACGAGCAGTACTTC. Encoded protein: CASSYSSGGSYEQYF.

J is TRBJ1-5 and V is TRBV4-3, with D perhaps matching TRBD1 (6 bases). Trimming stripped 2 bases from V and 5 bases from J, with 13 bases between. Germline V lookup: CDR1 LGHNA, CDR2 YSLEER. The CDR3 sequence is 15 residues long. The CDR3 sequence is CASSQSTGIDQPQHF. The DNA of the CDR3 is TGCGCCAGCAGCCAATCCACAGGGATAGATCAGCCCCAGCATTTT.

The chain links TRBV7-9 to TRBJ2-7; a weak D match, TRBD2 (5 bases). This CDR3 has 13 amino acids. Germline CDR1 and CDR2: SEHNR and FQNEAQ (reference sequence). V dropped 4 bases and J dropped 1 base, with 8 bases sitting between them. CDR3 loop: CASSSGLSYEQYF. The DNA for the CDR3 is TGTGCCAGCAGCTCCGGACTTTCCTACGAGCAGTACTTC.

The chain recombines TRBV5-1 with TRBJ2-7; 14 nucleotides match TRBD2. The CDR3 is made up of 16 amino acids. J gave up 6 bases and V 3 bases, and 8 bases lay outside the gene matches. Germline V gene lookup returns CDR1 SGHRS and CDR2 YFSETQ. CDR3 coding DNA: TGCGCCAGCAGCTCAGGGACTAGCGGGAGTATGGCCGAGCAGTACTTC. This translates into CASSSGTSGSMAEQYF.

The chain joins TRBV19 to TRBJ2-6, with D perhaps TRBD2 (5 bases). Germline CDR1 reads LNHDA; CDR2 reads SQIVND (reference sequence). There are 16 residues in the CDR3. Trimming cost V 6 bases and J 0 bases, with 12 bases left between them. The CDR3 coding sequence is TGTGCCAGTAGCCCTCTCCGGGGCTCTGGGGCCAACGTCCTGACTTTC. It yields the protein CASSPLRGSGANVLTF.

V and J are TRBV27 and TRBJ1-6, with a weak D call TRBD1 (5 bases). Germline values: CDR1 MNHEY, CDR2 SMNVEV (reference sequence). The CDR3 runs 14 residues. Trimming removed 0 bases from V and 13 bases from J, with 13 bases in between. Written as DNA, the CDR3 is TGTGCCAGCAGTTTATCGGGGGGGACCGCGCCCCTCCACTTT. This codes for CASSLSGGTAPLHF.

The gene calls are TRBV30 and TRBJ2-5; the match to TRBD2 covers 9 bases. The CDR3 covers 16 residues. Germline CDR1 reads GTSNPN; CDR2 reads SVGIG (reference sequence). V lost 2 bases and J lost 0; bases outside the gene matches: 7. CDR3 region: CAWSRVAGGYQETQYF. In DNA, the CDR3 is TGTGCCTGGAGTAGGGTGGCGGGGGGGTACCAAGAGACCCAGTACTTC.